This TCR beta chain stems from a study of control samples from healthy donors and cancer patients. This clone showed up just a few times. The assay was immunoSEQ multiplex PCR, and TCRdb's table has in-frame clones only and misses some. The repertoire consists of roughly 150,000 clones, with over 90% occurring once and the leading ten covering 2% to 2.5%. The length of the CDR3 is 15 residues. From germline, CDR1 is KGHSH and CDR2 LQKENI. V was clipped by 3 bases and J by 3 bases; unmatched bases: 5. What was sequenced was blood. The chain links TRBV18 to TRBJ2-5; 9 bases map to TRBD2. The origin of this receptor is a man aged 45-65 years in good health. The CDR3 loop reads CASSPVAGAKETQYF. The CDR3 DNA sequence: TGTGCCAGCTCACCCGTAGCGGGAGCAAAAGAGACCCAGTACTTC.